Many counts were recorded for the clone carrying this T cell receptor beta chain. Its antigen is as yet unknown. In the study's own analysis: Between-group CDR3 differences, defined by clinicopathological status, yielded a distant-metastasis classifier for papillary thyroid cancer. TCRdb used MiXCR to call clones anew from the PCR reads. What appears here as the V and J calls and clone size reflects TCRdb's work, not the paper's. The table records 25,000 to 30,000 clones, approximately 22% of them present only once. The data are from a study of metastatic and nonmetastatic thyroid tumors. Study as a whole: Repertoires were compared across blood and tumor or nodule tissue from malignant and benign thyroid patients. The study's findings and limits: Malignant thyroid tumors reportedly exceeded benign nodules significantly in TCR beta diversity, with the difference appearing in blood and tumor.

Patients underwent thyroid surgery, and none had received any treatment before it. V was shortened by 4 bases and J by 3 bases, with 11 bases between the two germline ends. The germline V gene has CDR1 SGDLS and CDR2 YYNGEE. The CDR3 has 14 amino acids. Sequences were obtained from blood. V gene TRBV9 combines with J gene TRBJ1-5; D remains ambiguous. The clonotype originates from a male donor with papillary thyroid cancer or a benign thyroid nodule (not recorded which). Some clones in this sample may be carry-over from other donors' samples. The CDR3 DNA sequence: TGTGCCAGCAGCCCCGACGGAAACAATCAGCCCCAGCATTTT. It codes for CASSPDGNNQPQHF. Together with reference TRBV9 and TRBJ1-5, the CDR3 gives the full variable domain: DSGVTQTPKHLITATGQRVTLRCSPRSGDLSVYWYQQSLDQGLQFLIQYYNGEERAKGNILERFSAQQFPDLHSELNLSSLELGDSALYFCASSPDGNNQPQHFGDGTRLSIL.